This TCR beta chain was recorded in a study of CXCR3-negative and CXCR3-positive naive CD8 T cells. The study, taken as a whole, reports: Naive cells positive for CXCR3 carried more hydrophobic TRB CDR3s than CXCR3-negative ones.

Points on this clonotype: Its specificity is unknown.

The study made its TRB cDNA libraries by 5' RACE, adding UMI labels. TCRdb re-called the 5' RACE reads and shows each CDR3 protein once, DNA omitted. In all, the sample yields 6,400 or so distinct CDR3 sequences. Germline values: CDR1 MGHDK, CDR2 SYGVNS. This CDR3 is built from 15 residues. This chain uses TRBV25-1 with TRBJ1-1; lacking DNA, the TRBD1 call made by TCRdb goes unchecked. The sequence was obtained from a human donor in good health. Some clones in this sample may be carry-over from other donors' samples. Sequences were obtained from naive CXCR3+ CD8+ T cells from blood. Subset specified: CD45RO-CCR7+CD27+CD95- naive CD8+ T cells expressing CXCR3 (TNR3+). The CDR3 protein is CASSPGTGGYTEAFF.